This T cell receptor (beta chain) was recorded in a study of tissue T cells after allogeneic stem cell transplantation. Across the whole study: All graft-versus-host disease patients had gastrointestinal involvement and received several lines of directed therapy. Overall study results and limits: In patients and mice, blood and spleen missed much of tissue repertoire.

As regards this clone: The antigen is unknown.

Germline CDR1 reads GTSNPN; CDR2 reads SVGIG (reference sequence). CDR3 size: 13 residues. With 0 bases removed from V and 6 bases from J, the gap between germline ends came to 8 bases. CDR3 sequences, V/J genes, frequencies and template counts came from survey-depth TCRbeta sequencing. The protocol was immunoSEQ multiplex PCR, while the TCRdb copy is restricted to in-frame clones and leaves out a portion. This sample has about 43,000 clones, with roughly 89% found just once. The chain combines TRBV30 with TRBJ1-4, with unresolved D. The starting material was blood, obtained before transplantation. This TCR was sampled from a woman aged 35-75 years who later had graft-versus-host disease after an allogeneic stem cell transplant. The CDR3 DNA is TGTGCCTGGAGTGTCGGGGTTCATGAAAAACTGTTTTTT. This sequence encodes CAWSVGVHEKLFF.